This TCR beta chain was sequenced for a study of cytomegalovirus exposure and HLA in healthy donors. The CDR3 is 13 amino acids. Trimming removed 4 bases from V and 5 bases from J, with 11 bases in between. CDR1 and CDR2 (germline): KGHSH, LQKENI. Primers included in the PCR were 60 Vbeta and 13 Jbeta primers. This table comes from immunoSEQ multiplex PCR, and its TCRdb copy is limited to in-frame clones, with some not included. The sample lists 200,000 to 250,000 clones; 80% to 90% were seen once. This TCR derives from a woman aged 18 to 35 in good health and CMV-seronegative. The sample taken for sequencing was PBMCs. The chain couples TRBV18 to TRBJ2-5; tentatively, D is TRBD1 (6 bases). The CDR3 DNA reads TGTGCCAGCTCACTGGGCACAGGGGAGACCCAGTACTTC. Translated: CASSLGTGETQYF.